This T cell receptor beta chain was captured in a study of control samples from healthy donors and cancer patients. Data came from immunoSEQ multiplex PCR; TCRdb stores just in-frame clones and leaves some out. The sample records 100,000 to 150,000 clones, approximately 92% being singletons. The length of the CDR3 is 12 residues. The ends were cut back, 2 bases at V and 6 bases at J, with 7 bases in the middle. The germline gives CDR1 LGHNT, CDR2 FRNRAP. The TCR originated in a man older than 75 with head and neck cancer. The V gene is TRBV12-5, the J gene TRBJ1-1, with no clear D. The sequenced sample consisted of PBMCs. CDR3 DNA: TGTGCTAGTGGTTTGACGGCATCTGAAGCTTTCTTT. Translated: CASGLTASEAFF.